This entry features one T cell receptor beta chain sequence. The data stem from a study of blood T cell repertoires in COVID-19. The CDR3 is 14 amino acids. V lost 5 bases, J lost 2 bases, and 12 bases lay in between. Germline CDR1 and CDR2: MDHEN and SYDVKM. Per the study methods: Cell counts per sample came from amplifying reference gene primers. Some clones are missing from TCRdb's copy, which holds only in-frame ones; the method was immunoSEQ multiplex PCR. The DNA was the basis for D and trimming; V, J and clone size are from that table. This repertoire shows 130,000 to 150,000 clones, about 87% found once; its top ten account for 3.5% to 5.5%.

This receptor was taken from a woman aged 40 to 50 with acute or convalescent COVID-19. The chain has TRBV28 and TRBJ1-2, with D possibly TRBD1 on 5 matching bases. The sequenced sample was peripheral blood. The CDR3 bases are TGTGCCAGCAGTCCCTGGGGGGAAAACTATGGCTACACCTTC. This encodes CASSPWGENYGYTF.